This T cell receptor beta chain was sequenced for a study of early T cells in non-severe SARS-CoV-2 infection. Unique molecular identifiers tagged individual cDNA molecules. TCRdb passed the 5' RACE reads through MiXCR, listing each CDR3 protein once. Altogether some 64,000 distinct CDR3 sequences are present, more than 8% being singletons, with the ten largest covering 15% to 17%. The table lists this clonotype with many counts. Germline loops: CDR1 SNHLY, CDR2 FYNNEI. V lost 7 bases, J lost 9 bases, and 13 bases lay in between. This CDR3 is built from 12 residues. The gene calls are TRBV2 and TRBJ2-1, with D perhaps matching TRBD2 (6 bases). The sequence was collected from an adult who was a healthcare worker with PCR-confirmed SARS-CoV-2 infection or an uninfected control (not recorded which). Sequencing used whole blood, obtained at baseline. The CDR3 sequence is CASNMLRGEQFF. CDR3 in DNA: TGTGCCAGCAACATGCTGCGGGGTGAGCAGTTCTTC.